This TCR beta chain appears in the sequencing data of a study of blood T cell repertoires in COVID-19. About the research overall: The United States, Italy and Spain provided the acute and convalescent COVID-19 samples.

Assay: immunoSEQ multiplex PCR; the TCRdb copy retains only in-frame clones and omits some. The table lists fewer than 400,000 clones, roughly 91% of them singletons. CDR3 length: 15 amino acids. Germline loops: CDR1 MNHEY, CDR2 SMNVEV (reference sequence). The V and J ends lost 7 bases and 7 bases, in that order; junction bases with no gene match: 9. The chain has TRBV27 and TRBJ1-6; 8 bases agree with TRBD1. Source material: peripheral blood. The source is a woman in her thirties with COVID-19, enrolled during active disease. The CDR3 sequence: CASTPTRGQNSPLHF. For the CDR3, the DNA is TGTGCCAGCACCCCGACCAGGGGGCAAAATTCACCCCTCCACTTT.